What follows are 22 T cell receptor beta chains derived from one specimen sequenced in a study of blood T cell repertoires in COVID-19. Assay: immunoSEQ multiplex PCR; the TCRdb copy retains only in-frame clones and omits some. The sample includes 64,000 or so clones, approximately 86% seen only once; the top ten take 1.2%. The specimen was peripheral blood. Receptors were obtained from a man aged 40-49 years with acute or convalescent COVID-19.

This sequence joins TRBV25-1 and TRBJ1-1; the D is unclear. The CDR3 is made up of 15 amino acids. Germline V gene lookup returns CDR1 MGHDK and CDR2 SYGVNS. Deletions cut 3 bases from V and 3 bases from J, with 14 bases between. CDR3 sequence reads: CASSDRRQAHTEAFF. CDR3 bases: TGTGCCAGCAGTGACCGCAGGCAAGCACACACTGAAGCTTTCTTT.

This clone was counted a few times. This chain uses TRBV24-1 with TRBJ2-3; possible D gene TRBD1, 5 bases. There are 15 residues in the CDR3. V gave up 4 bases and J gave up 5 bases, with 15 bases separating them. The germline CDR1 and CDR2 sequences are KGHDR and SFDVKD. The CDR3 reads CATSDPTAYVDTQYF. CDR3 DNA: TGTGCCACCAGTGACCCGACAGCTTATGTAGATACGCAGTATTTT.

CDR3 residues: CASSILPGQALPEQYF. The CDR3 DNA sequence: TGTGCCAGCAGCATACTTCCGGGACAGGCTTTACCCGAGCAGTACTTC. The rearrangement joins TRBV27 to TRBJ2-7, with 8 bases lining up with TRBD1. CDR1 MNHEY and CDR2 SMNVEV come from the germline V gene (reference sequence). The CDR3 has 16 amino acids. After removal of 6 bases from V and 6 bases from J, the junction contained 16 bases not matched to a gene.

CDR3: CATSDPGQGDTEAFF. The CDR3 bases are TGTGCCACCAGTGACCCGGGACAGGGCGACACTGAAGCTTTCTTT. V is TRBV24-1 and J is TRBJ1-1; 9 bases are a match to TRBD1. V lost 4 bases, J lost 3 bases, and 5 bases stayed unmatched. The CDR3 consists of 15 residues. Germline CDR1 and CDR2: KGHDR and SFDVKD.

The V call is TRBV30, the J call TRBJ1-6; D may be TRBD1 (5 bases). The CDR3 covers 14 residues. Per the germline V gene, CDR1 is GTSNPN and CDR2 is SVGIG (reference sequence). Trimming removed 3 bases at V and 6 bases at J, with 12 bases between. This chain's CDR3 is CAWSLDSSNSPLHF. CDR3 in DNA: TGTGCCTGGAGCCTTGACAGTTCTAATTCACCCCTCCACTTT.

The genes are TRBV28 and TRBJ2-7, with TRBD1 identical over 9 bases. Losses at the gene ends were 3 bases for V and 4 bases for J; bases not matched to a gene: 4. CDR3 size: 14 residues. CDR1 is MDHEN and CDR2 is SYDVKM in the germline V gene. CDR3 in amino acids: CASSFRTGDYEQYF. For the CDR3, the DNA is TGTGCCAGCAGTTTCCGGACAGGGGATTACGAGCAGTACTTC. Combining the CDR3 with reference TRBV28 and TRBJ2-7 gives the whole variable domain DVKVTQSSRYLVKRTGEKVFLECVQDMDHENMFWYRQDPGLGLRLIYFSYDVKMKEKGDIPEGYSVSREKKERFSLILESASTNQTSMYLCASSFRTGDYEQYFGPGTRLTVT.

The chain carries TRBV5-1 and TRBJ2-5; a weak D match, TRBD1 (5 bases). The CDR3 totals 14 residues. Germline lookup yields CDR1 SGHRS and CDR2 YFSETQ. Trimming removed 4 bases from V and 4 bases from J, with 14 bases in between. CDR3 amino acids: CASSTPLGAETQYF. The CDR3 coding sequence is TGCGCCAGCAGCACCCCGCTAGGGGCAGAGACCCAGTACTTC.

V is TRBV29-1 and J is TRBJ2-5; TRBD2 matches at 9 bases. Germline V gene lookup returns CDR1 SQVTM and CDR2 ANQGSEA. This CDR3 region has 14 residues. Trimming cost V 4 bases and J 2 bases; bases outside gene matches: 5. The CDR3 coding sequence is TGCAGCGTTGGGGCCGGACTAGCGCAAGAGACCCAGTACTTC. As protein: CSVGAGLAQETQYF.

The rearrangement links TRBV30 to TRBJ2-1; D might be TRBD2 (6 bases). This CDR3 has 14 amino acids. The V end lost 1 base, the J end lost 4 bases, and 11 bases lay between the germline ends. Germline CDR1 and CDR2: GTSNPN and SVGIG (reference sequence). The CDR3 reads CAWSDLGGYNEQFF. The CDR3 nucleotides read TGTGCCTGGAGTGATTTGGGGGGATACAATGAGCAGTTCTTC.

The chain carries TRBV5-8 and TRBJ1-5, with 8 bases aligning to TRBD1. The CDR3 length is 16 residues. After removal of 4 bases from V and 4 bases from J, the junction contained 10 bases not matched to a gene. Germline assignment: CDR1 SGHTS and CDR2 YDEGEE. DNA for the CDR3: TGTGCCAGCAGCGGGTGGGCAGGGGGCGGGAATCAGCCCCAGCATTTT. This sequence encodes CASSGWAGGGNQPQHF.

This clone was counted a single time. J is TRBJ2-7 and V is TRBV3-1 (or the pseudogene TRBV3-2); TRBD1 is a possible D gene (5 bases). The CDR3 loop spans 15 amino acids. Germline V gene sequence: CDR1 LGHDT, CDR2 YNNKEL (reference sequence). With 1 base removed from V and 3 bases from J, the gap between germline ends came to 13 bases. Written as DNA, the CDR3 is TGTGCCAGCAGCCAAGCTCAGACAGCGTTCTACGAGCAGTACTTC. Its translation: CASSQAQTAFYEQYF.

The chain combines TRBV3-1 (or the pseudogene TRBV3-2) with TRBJ1-2, with a tentative D call TRBD1 (5 bases). The V end was cut by 2 bases, the J end by 6 bases, with 10 bases between. Per the germline V gene, CDR1 is LGHDT and CDR2 is YNNKEL (reference sequence). This CDR3 comprises 13 residues. This CDR3 reads CASSQRAGDGYTF. For the CDR3, the DNA is TGTGCCAGCAGCCAAAGGGCGGGGGATGGCTACACCTTC.

The rearrangement uses TRBV5-6 and TRBJ2-3; D call uncertain. The CDR3 length is 11 residues. V dropped 4 bases and J dropped 6 bases, with 6 bases sitting between them. Germline CDR1 reads SGHDT; CDR2 reads YYEEEE. The CDR3 spells CASSRRDTQYF. The CDR3 DNA reads TGTGCCAGCAGCCGTCGGGATACGCAGTATTTT.

The chain employs TRBV14 and TRBJ1-1; D remains ambiguous. Per germline, CDR1 SGHDN and CDR2 FVKESK. This CDR3 region has 14 residues. Deletions cut 4 bases from V and 6 bases from J, with 15 bases between. The CDR3 nucleotides read TGTGCCAGCAGCCCCGAGGTCCGCGGGGCTGAAGCTTTCTTT. Its protein product is CASSPEVRGAEAFF.

The chain has TRBV7-2 and TRBJ2-7; a possible D gene is TRBD1 (7 bases). CDR1 SGHTA and CDR2 FQGNSA come from the germline V gene. The germline V and J ends were trimmed by 1 base and 3 bases, with 19 bases remaining between them. The CDR3 spans 17 residues. The CDR3 loop reads CASSLEGGGDRNYEQYF. CDR3 nucleotide sequence: TGTGCCAGCAGCTTAGAGGGGGGTGGGGACAGAAACTACGAGCAGTACTTC.

The chain joins TRBV9 to TRBJ1-1, with 7 bases aligning to TRBD1. The ends lost 4 bases at V and 6 bases at J; junction bases unmatched: 12. CDR1 SGDLS and CDR2 YYNGEE come from the germline V gene. This CDR3 has 15 amino acids. This chain's CDR3 is CASSPVQQGRSEAFF. The DNA for the CDR3 is TGTGCCAGCAGCCCCGTCCAACAGGGGAGGTCTGAAGCTTTCTTT.

The rearrangement links TRBV2 to TRBJ1-2; possibly TRBD1 for D (6 bases). Germline assignment: CDR1 SNHLY and CDR2 FYNNEI. The CDR3 is 13 amino acids. Trimming stripped 8 bases from V and 6 bases from J, with 16 bases between. CDR3 DNA: TGTGCCAGCGGCCGCAGGGGAGGGGATGGCTACACCTTC. Amino acid sequence: CASGRRGGDGYTF.

This rearrangement joins TRBV5-6 to TRBJ1-6; D gene unclear. The germline gives CDR1 SGHDT, CDR2 YYEEEE. The CDR3 covers 14 residues. Trimming shortened V by 4 bases and J by 6 bases, and 11 bases separated the two germline ends. The CDR3 DNA reads TGTGCCAGCAGCCCGCGGAGGAGTAATTCACCCCTCCACTTT. Amino acid sequence: CASSPRRSNSPLHF.

The genes are TRBV5-4 and TRBJ2-1; 7 bases agree with TRBD1. J gave up 6 bases and V 2 bases, and 8 bases lay outside the gene matches. This CDR3 region has 15 residues. The germline CDR1 and CDR2 sequences are SGHNT and YYREEE (reference sequence). The CDR3 loop reads CASSLVTGVGNEQFF. In DNA form, the CDR3 reads TGTGCCAGCAGCTTAGTTACAGGGGTCGGCAATGAGCAGTTCTTC.

V gene TRBV4-1 combines with J gene TRBJ2-1; D uncertain. This CDR3 is 13 amino acids long. The germline V gene encodes CDR1 MGHRA and CDR2 YSYEKL. The V end was cut by 3 bases, the J end by 8 bases, with 11 bases between. CDR3: CASSHRIEDEQFF. The CDR3 DNA follows: TGCGCCAGCAGCCACCGTATTGAGGATGAGCAGTTCTTC.

The V call is TRBV5-1, the J call TRBJ2-5; D gene ambiguous. The germline CDR1 and CDR2 sequences are SGHRS and YFSETQ. Trimming took off 4 bases at V and 8 bases at J, with 9 bases between the two ends. This CDR3 has 11 residues. CDR3 sequence: CASSLETTQYF. In DNA form, the CDR3 reads TGCGCCAGCAGCCTTGAGACAACCCAGTACTTC.

This chain connects TRBV9 to TRBJ2-1, with TRBD2 matching over 15 bases. V gave up 0 bases and J gave up 4 bases; unmatched junction bases: 5. The germline V gene has CDR1 SGDLS and CDR2 YYNGEE. This CDR3 has 18 residues. The CDR3: CASSVVPGLAGGYNEQFF. The CDR3 DNA is TGTGCCAGCAGCGTAGTACCGGGACTAGCGGGGGGATACAATGAGCAGTTCTTC.